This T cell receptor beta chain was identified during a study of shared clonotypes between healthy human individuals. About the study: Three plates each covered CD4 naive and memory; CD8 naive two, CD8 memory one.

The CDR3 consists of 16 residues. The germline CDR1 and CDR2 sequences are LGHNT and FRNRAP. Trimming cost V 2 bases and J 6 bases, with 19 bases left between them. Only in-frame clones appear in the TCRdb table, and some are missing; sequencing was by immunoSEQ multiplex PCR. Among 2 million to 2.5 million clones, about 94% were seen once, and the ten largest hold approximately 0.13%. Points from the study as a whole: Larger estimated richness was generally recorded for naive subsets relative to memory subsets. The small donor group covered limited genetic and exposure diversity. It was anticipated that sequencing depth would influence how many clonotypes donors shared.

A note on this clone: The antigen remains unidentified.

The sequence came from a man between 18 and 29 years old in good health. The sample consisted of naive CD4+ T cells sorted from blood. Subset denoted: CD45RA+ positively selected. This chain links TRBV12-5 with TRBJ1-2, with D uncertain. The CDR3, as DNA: TGTGCTAGTGGTTTGATCCCCTCGGGAAGTCGTGATGGCTACACCTTC. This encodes CASGLIPSGSRDGYTF.